The 5 T cell receptor beta chains below were found in one sample sequenced in a study of molecular identifiers for immune sequencing clone quantification. TCRdb passed the PCR reads through MiXCR, listing each CDR3 protein once. Of nearly 650,000 distinct CDR3 sequences detected, about 25% appear once; the ten largest clones hold around 0.78%. Sequencing was done on a sample of naive CD8+ T cells from blood, with Jurkat cell RNA spiked in. Documented subset: FACS-sorted CD8+CD4-CCR7+CD45RA+ naive T cells. The receptors originated from a human donor in good health. Some libraries in this study had Jurkat cell RNA spiked in.

The chain uses TRBV9 and TRBJ2-1, with D uncertain. This CDR3 is 14 amino acids long. V was pared by 0 bases and J by 3 bases, with 7 bases between. Per the germline V gene, CDR1 is SGDLS and CDR2 is YYNGEE. The CDR3 here is CASSVETIYNEQFF. The DNA for the CDR3 is TGTGCCAGCAGCGTAGAAACTATCTACAATGAGCAGTTCTTC. Together with reference TRBV9 and TRBJ2-1, the CDR3 gives the full variable domain: DSGVTQTPKHLITATGQRVTLRCSPRSGDLSVYWYQQSLDQGLQFLIQYYNGEERAKGNILERFSAQQFPDLHSELNLSSLELGDSALYFCASSVETIYNEQFFGPGTRLTVL.

The rearrangement joins TRBV13 to TRBJ2-7; maybe TRBD1 (6 bases). CDR1 and CDR2 (germline): PRHDT, FYEKMQ (reference sequence). This CDR3 is built from 15 residues. V gave up 4 bases and J gave up 2 bases, with 15 bases separating them. The CDR3 spells CASSYTGQTTYEQYF. The CDR3 DNA sequence: TGTGCCAGCAGCTACACGGGACAAACAACCTACGAGCAGTACTTC.

There are many counts of this clonotype. V and J are TRBV7-9 and TRBJ1-4, with 8 bases matching TRBD1. This CDR3 contains 18 residues. Trimming took 2 bases from V and 8 from J; bases not matched to a gene: 16. Germline lookup yields CDR1 SEHNR and CDR2 FQNEAQ (reference sequence). CDR3 DNA: TGTGCCAGCAGCTTATTACCCGGACAGGGTCCCAACGTCGAAAAACTGTTTTTT. Amino acids: CASSLLPGQGPNVEKLFF.

The gene calls are TRBV5-1 and TRBJ2-7; tentative D call: TRBD2 (5 bases). CDR1 SGHRS and CDR2 YFSETQ come from the germline V gene. This CDR3 is built from 14 residues. V was clipped by 2 bases and J by 3 bases, with 12 bases between them. CDR3 residues: CASSLPGSYYEQYF. The CDR3 coding sequence is TGCGCCAGCAGCTTACCGGGAAGTTACTACGAGCAGTACTTC.

This clonotype was seen a few times. This sequence joins TRBV11-2 and TRBJ2-7; 9 positions agree with TRBD1. The CDR3 consists of 14 residues. The J segment lost 5 bases and the V segment lost 5 bases, leaving 7 bases of the junction unmatched. Germline loops: CDR1 SGHAT, CDR2 FQNNGV. The CDR3 region is CASSPAGTGNEQYF. CDR3 in DNA: TGTGCCAGCAGCCCCGCCGGGACAGGGAACGAGCAGTACTTC.